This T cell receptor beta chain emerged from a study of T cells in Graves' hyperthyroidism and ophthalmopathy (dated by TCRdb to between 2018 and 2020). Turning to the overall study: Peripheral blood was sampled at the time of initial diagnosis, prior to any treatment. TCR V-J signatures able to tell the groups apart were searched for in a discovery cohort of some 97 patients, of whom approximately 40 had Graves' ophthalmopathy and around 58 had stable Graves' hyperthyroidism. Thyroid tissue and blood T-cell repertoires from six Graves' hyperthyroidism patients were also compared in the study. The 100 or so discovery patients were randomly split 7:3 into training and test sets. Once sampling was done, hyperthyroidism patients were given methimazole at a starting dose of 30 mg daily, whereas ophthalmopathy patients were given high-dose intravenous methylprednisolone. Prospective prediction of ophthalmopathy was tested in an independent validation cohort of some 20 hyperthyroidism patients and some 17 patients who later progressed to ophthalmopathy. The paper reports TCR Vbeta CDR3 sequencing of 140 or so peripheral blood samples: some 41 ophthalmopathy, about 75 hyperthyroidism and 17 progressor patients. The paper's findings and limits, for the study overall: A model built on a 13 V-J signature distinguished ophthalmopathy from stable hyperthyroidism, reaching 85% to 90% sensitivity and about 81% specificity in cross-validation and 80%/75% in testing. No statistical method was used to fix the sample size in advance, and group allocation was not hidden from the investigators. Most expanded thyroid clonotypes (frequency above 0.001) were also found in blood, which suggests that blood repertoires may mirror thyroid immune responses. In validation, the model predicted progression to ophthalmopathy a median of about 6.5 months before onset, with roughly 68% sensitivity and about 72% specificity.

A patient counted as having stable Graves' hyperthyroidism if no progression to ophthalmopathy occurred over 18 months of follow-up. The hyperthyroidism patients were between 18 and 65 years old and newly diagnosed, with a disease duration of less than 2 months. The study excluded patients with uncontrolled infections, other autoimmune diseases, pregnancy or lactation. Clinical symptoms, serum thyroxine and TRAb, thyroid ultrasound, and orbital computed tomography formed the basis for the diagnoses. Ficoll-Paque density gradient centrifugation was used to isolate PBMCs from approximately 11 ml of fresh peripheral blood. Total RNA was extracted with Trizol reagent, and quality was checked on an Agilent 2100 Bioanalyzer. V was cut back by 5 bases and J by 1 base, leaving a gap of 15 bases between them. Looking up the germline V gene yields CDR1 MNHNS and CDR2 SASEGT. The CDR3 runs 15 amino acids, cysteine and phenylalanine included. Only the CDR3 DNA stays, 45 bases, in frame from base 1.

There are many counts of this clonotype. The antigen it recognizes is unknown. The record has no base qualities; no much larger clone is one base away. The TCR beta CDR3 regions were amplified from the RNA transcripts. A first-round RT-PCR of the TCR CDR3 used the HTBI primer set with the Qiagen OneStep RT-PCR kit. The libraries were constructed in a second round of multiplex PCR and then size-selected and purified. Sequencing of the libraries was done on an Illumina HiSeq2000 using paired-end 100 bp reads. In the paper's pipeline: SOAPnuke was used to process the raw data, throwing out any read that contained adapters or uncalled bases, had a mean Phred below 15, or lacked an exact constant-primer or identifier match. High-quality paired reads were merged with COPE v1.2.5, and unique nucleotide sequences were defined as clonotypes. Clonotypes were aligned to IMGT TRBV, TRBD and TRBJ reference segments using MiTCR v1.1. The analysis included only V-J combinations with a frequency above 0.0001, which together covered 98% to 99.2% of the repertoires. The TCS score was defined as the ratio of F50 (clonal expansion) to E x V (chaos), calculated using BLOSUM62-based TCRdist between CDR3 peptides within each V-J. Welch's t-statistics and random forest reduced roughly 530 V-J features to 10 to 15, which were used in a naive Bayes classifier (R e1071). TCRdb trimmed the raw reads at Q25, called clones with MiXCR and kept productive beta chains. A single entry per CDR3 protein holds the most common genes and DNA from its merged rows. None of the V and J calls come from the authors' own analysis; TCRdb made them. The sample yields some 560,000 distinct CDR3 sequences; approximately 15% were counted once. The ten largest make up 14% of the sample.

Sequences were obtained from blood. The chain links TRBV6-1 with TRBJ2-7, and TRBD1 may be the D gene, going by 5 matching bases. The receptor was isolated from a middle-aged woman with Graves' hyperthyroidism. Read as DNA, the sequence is TGTGCCAGCAGTTGGACACGGGTACCTTCCTACGAGCAGTACTTC. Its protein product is CASSWTRVPSYEQYF.